Each of the 28 T cell receptor beta chains below was sequenced from the same sample in a study of regulatory T cells in long-lasting Graves disease. Time point: newly diagnosed GD, antithyroid drugs for less than 3 months. Isolated PBMC RNA provided the starting material for the TCR library. The TCR beta library used iRepertoire HTBI primers with Arm-PCR amplification of CDR3. Using its own MiXCR run on the multiplex PCR reads, TCRdb lists one record per CDR3 protein. The sample has 400,000 to 650,000 distinct CDR3 sequences; roughly 16% are singletons. This sample was also put to use in a study of T cells in Graves' hyperthyroidism and ophthalmopathy.

The sequences come from peripheral blood mononuclear cells (PBMCs), collected at new diagnosis, from a patient treated with antithyroid drugs. The receptors derive from a woman aged 35 to 59 with Graves disease.

This clonotype occurred many times. The V and J genes are TRBV6-2 or TRBV6-3 and TRBJ2-7; D tentatively fits TRBD1 or TRBD2 (5 bases each). The germline CDR1 and CDR2 sequences are MNHEY and SVGEGT. The V and J ends lost 5 bases and 0 bases respectively, with 14 bases between them. CDR3 length equals 15 residues. The CDR3 here is CASSERYGASYEQYF. For the CDR3, the DNA is TGTGCCAGCAGTGAAAGGTACGGGGCCTCCTACGAGCAGTACTTC.

There are many counts of this clonotype. The J gene is TRBJ1-1, the V gene TRBV5-1; D is undetermined. Germline CDR1 SGHRS, CDR2 YFSETQ. The CDR3 spans 12 residues. Trimming shortened V by 4 bases and J by 6 bases, and 10 bases separated the two germline ends. The CDR3 spells CASSLTQAEAFF. DNA of the CDR3: TGCGCCAGCAGCCTCACCCAGGCTGAAGCTTTCTTT.

Ten or more counts support this clonotype. V is TRBV3-1 and J is TRBJ2-1; unclear D gene. The CDR3 spans 12 residues. The germline V gene encodes CDR1 LGHDT and CDR2 YNNKEL (reference sequence). Trimming shortened V by 4 bases and J by 9 bases, and 10 bases separated the two germline ends. The CDR3 nucleotides read TGTGCCAGCAGCCTCAGTATCTCTGAGCAGTTCTTC. Its protein is CASSLSISEQFF.

The chain's CDR3 is CASSRGDLGETQYF. The CDR3, as DNA: TGTGCCAGCAGTCGGGGGGATCTTGGAGAGACCCAGTACTTC. The chain uses TRBV6-2 or TRBV6-3 and TRBJ2-5, with 7 bases aligning to TRBD2. From germline, CDR1 is MNHEY and CDR2 SVGEGT. J was trimmed by 4 bases and V by 5 bases; bases with no gene match: 7. The CDR3 totals 14 residues.

The chain recombines TRBV27 with TRBJ2-7, with D tentatively TRBD1 (5 bases). V lost 0 bases, J lost 2 bases, and 20 bases lay in between. Germline CDR1 reads MNHEY; CDR2 reads SMNVEV (reference sequence). CDR3 length: 18 amino acids. This chain's CDR3 is CASSLSPLIQGMAYEQYF. CDR3 nucleotides: TGTGCCAGCAGTTTATCCCCACTTATTCAGGGAATGGCCTACGAGCAGTACTTC.

This clonotype was observed many times. The CDR3: CASRRGGETQYF. The CDR3 DNA reads as TGTGCCAGCAGGAGGGGCGGGGAGACCCAGTACTTC. The chain joins TRBV27 to TRBJ2-5; possibly TRBD1 or TRBD2 for D (5 bases each). V was clipped by 6 bases and J by 5 bases, with 10 bases between them. This CDR3 has 12 residues. Germline-derived CDR1 and CDR2 are MNHEY and SMNVEV (reference sequence).

The rearrangement joins TRBV6-5 to TRBJ1-4, with no clear D. The V and J ends lost 3 bases and 0 bases respectively, with 14 bases between them. In germline, CDR1 is MNHEY, CDR2 SVGAGI. This CDR3 is built from 17 residues. The CDR3 reads CASSYFPTGATNEKLFF. CDR3 DNA: TGTGCCAGCAGTTATTTTCCGACTGGTGCAACTAATGAAAAACTGTTTTTT.

V usage is TRBV2 and J usage is TRBJ2-2; TRBD1 matches at 9 bases. V shed 7 bases and J 7 bases; nucleotides not matched to a gene: 10. Germline-derived CDR1 and CDR2 are SNHLY and FYNNEI. CDR3 length: 15 residues. CDR3 in DNA: TGTGCCAGCATGACAGGGGGGCCCCAGAGCGGGGAGCTGTTTTTT. This gives the protein CASMTGGPQSGELFF.

The chain uses TRBV4-1 and TRBJ1-5; D uncertain. This CDR3 has 15 amino acids. Between the trimmed V and J ends, which lost 1 base and 4 bases, there was a span of 11 bases. In germline, CDR1 is MGHRA, CDR2 YSYEKL. The CDR3 spells CASSQALPLNQPQHF. The CDR3 nucleotides are TGCGCCAGCAGCCAAGCGCTGCCACTAAATCAGCCCCAGCATTTT.

This rearrangement joins TRBV7-9 to TRBJ2-3; tentative D call: TRBD2 (5 bases). Germline CDR1 is SEHNR and CDR2 is FQNEAQ (reference sequence). V was shortened by 0 bases and J by 11 bases, with 15 bases between the two germline ends. CDR3 size: 14 residues. CDR3 nucleotides: TGTGCCAGCAGCTTAGCCCCTGGAGGCGCCAAGCAGTATTTT. This codes for CASSLAPGGAKQYF. Variable domain in full (rest from reference TRBV7-9 and TRBJ2-3): DTGVSQNPRHKITKRGQNVTFRCDPISEHNRLYWYRQTLGQGPEFLTYFQNEAQLEKSRLLSDRFSAERPKGSFSTLEIQRTEQGDSAMYLCASSLAPGGAKQYFGPGTRLTVL.

CDR3 DNA: TGCGCCAGCAGCCAAGTGTTTGACAGACAAAAAAACATTCAGTACTTC. Translating it yields CASSQVFDRQKNIQYF. The chain employs TRBV4-1 and TRBJ2-4; D is perhaps TRBD1 (5 bases). Germline V gene lookup returns CDR1 MGHRA and CDR2 YSYEKL. Trimming shortened V by 1 base and J by 4 bases, and 14 bases separated the two germline ends. The CDR3 consists of 16 residues.

The chain has TRBV4-1 and TRBJ2-2, with 8 bases matching TRBD1. Germline V gene sequence: CDR1 MGHRA, CDR2 YSYEKL. V was clipped by 1 base and J by 3 bases; unmatched bases: 4. This CDR3 is built from 16 residues. CDR3 coding DNA: TGCGCCAGCAGCCAAGTGACAGGGGCTTACACCGGGGAGCTGTTTTTT. Its translation: CASSQVTGAYTGELFF.

In regard to this clonotype: A read error may explain this, as a much larger clone is one base away. The CDR3 does not close with the conserved phenylalanine or tryptophan, likely indicating a read error. The chain is built from TRBV11-2 and TRBJ2-6, with 9 positions matching TRBD1. Germline lookup yields CDR1 SGHAT and CDR2 FQNNGV. The CDR3 is 17 amino acids. Trimming removed 1 base from V and 5 bases from J; junction bases left unmatched: 6. The CDR3 coding sequence is TGTGCCAGCAGCTTAGGTTCTACAGGGGGCTGGGCCAACGTCCTGACTTTG. Protein product: CASSLGSTGGWANVLTL.

The table lists this clonotype with a few counts. The V call is TRBV13, the J call TRBJ2-5; 9 positions agree with TRBD2. After removal of 5 bases from V and 0 bases from J, the junction contained 10 bases not matched to a gene. Germline V CDR1 and CDR2: PRHDT, FYEKMQ (reference sequence). The CDR3 spans 17 residues. The CDR3 here is CASSGPSSGEHQETQYF. The DNA for the CDR3 is TGTGCCAGCAGCGGGCCTTCTAGCGGGGAGCACCAAGAGACCCAGTACTTC. The full variable domain, with the rest looked up from reference TRBV13 and TRBJ2-5, is AAGVIQSPRHLIKEKRETATLKCYPIPRHDTVYWYQQGPGQDPQFLISFYEKMQSDKGSIPDRFSAQQFSDYHSELNMSSLELGDSALYFCASSGPSSGEHQETQYFGPGTRLLVL.

This clonotype was counted a single time. A read error is possible here, since a much larger clone lies one base away. The gene calls are TRBV2 and TRBJ1-2; perhaps TRBD1 as D (5 bases). This CDR3 is built from 15 residues. The germline V gene encodes CDR1 SNHLY and CDR2 FYNNEI. The DNA of the CDR3 is TGTTCCAGCCCACTAAACCGGGACCCCAGTGGGGGCTACACCTTC. It codes for CSSPLNRDPSGGYTF.

Ten or more counts support this clonotype. The chain has TRBV12-3 or TRBV12-4 and TRBJ1-5; TRBD1 might be the D (6 bases). This CDR3 has 16 amino acids. With 1 base removed from V and 7 bases from J, the gap between germline ends came to 17 bases. The CDR3 nucleotides read TGTGCCAGCAGTTTAGATTGGGGGCGCGTCGGGCAGCCCCAGCATTTT. Amino acid sequence: CASSLDWGRVGQPQHF.

This clonotype was counted at least ten times. This chain joins TRBV7-8 and TRBJ1-2; TRBD1 agrees at 8 bases. The CDR3 sequence is 14 residues long. Trimming cost V 5 bases and J 4 bases; bases outside gene matches: 6. Germline V CDR1 and CDR2: SGHVS, FQNEAQ. CDR3 amino acids: CASSADRVAYGYTF. The CDR3 DNA reads as TGTGCCAGCAGCGCGGACAGGGTCGCCTATGGCTACACCTTC.

This clonotype was detected many times. This chain links TRBV3-1 with TRBJ1-2; 7 nucleotides match TRBD1. Trimming cost V 5 bases and J 5 bases; bases outside gene matches: 5. Germline CDR1 and CDR2: LGHDT and YNNKEL (reference sequence). This CDR3 comprises 13 residues. The CDR3 region is CASSAQGGYGYTF. CDR3 nucleotides: TGTGCCAGCAGCGCCCAGGGGGGGTATGGCTACACCTTC.

A remark on this clonotype: With a far larger clone one base away, a read error is the likely cause. The chain employs TRBV7-3 and TRBJ2-1, with D maybe TRBD2 (7 bases). This CDR3 has 12 residues. The germline V gene has CDR1 SGHTA and CDR2 FQGTGA. V lost 7 bases and J 12 bases, leaving 16 bases between the germline ends. The CDR3 DNA is TGTGCCAGCATGGGGGGGCCAAGTGGGCAGTTCTTC. Translating gives CASMGGPSGQFF.

This clonotype was recorded a few times. A junction boundary mismatches the germline segment, possibly from a read error. This chain uses TRBV2 with TRBJ2-3; 11 nucleotides line up with TRBD2. The germline V gene has CDR1 SNHLY and CDR2 FYNNEI. The CDR3 contains 16 residues. The CDR3 coding sequence is TGCGCCAGCAGCCAACTAGCGGGGGCCAGTGGAGATACGCAGTATTTT. This translates into CASSQLAGASGDTQYF.

This clonotype was detected only a few times. This rearrangement joins TRBV12-5 to TRBJ2-4; 13 nucleotides match TRBD2. The V and J ends lost 6 bases and 9 bases, in that order; junction bases with no gene match: 8. The CDR3 runs to 15 residues. CDR1 and CDR2 (germline): LGHNT, FRNRAP. The CDR3 nucleotides read TGTGCTAGTGGCCGCACTAGCGGGGGGGCGGGCATTCAGTACTTC. Translation gives CASGRTSGGAGIQYF.

The chain is built from TRBV5-1 and TRBJ1-5; tentatively, D is TRBD1 (6 bases). The CDR3 loop spans 15 amino acids. Deletions cut 4 bases from V and 5 bases from J, with 16 bases between. CDR1 SGHRS and CDR2 YFSETQ come from the germline V gene. The CDR3 here is CASSPIAGGDQPQHF. CDR3 nucleotides: TGCGCCAGCAGCCCCATTGCGGGGGGCGATCAGCCCCAGCATTTT.

This clonotype was observed a few times. The rearrangement uses TRBV10-3 and TRBJ1-5; 7 bases map to TRBD1. CDR3 size: 13 residues. J was trimmed by 4 bases and V by 6 bases; bases with no gene match: 3. Germline loops: CDR1 ENHRY, CDR2 SYGVKD. CDR3: CAIRSGGNQPQHF. The CDR3 bases are TGTGCCATCAGATCAGGGGGGAATCAGCCCCAGCATTTT.

J is TRBJ1-5 and V is TRBV27, with D tentatively TRBD1 (6 bases). The V and J ends lost 6 bases and 5 bases respectively, with 20 bases between them. This CDR3 is 16 amino acids long. Germline V gene data show CDR1 as MNHEY and CDR2 as SMNVEV (reference sequence). CDR3 amino acids: CASSTNPRRGDQPQHF. CDR3 DNA sequence: TGTGCCAGCAGCACCAACCCCCGCAGGGGTGATCAGCCCCAGCATTTT.

This clonotype has ten or more counts. The rearrangement links TRBV3-1 to TRBJ2-5, with 7 bases identical to TRBD2. Germline trimming cut 1 base from V and 4 bases from J; bases unmatched to any gene: 6. Germline CDR1 and CDR2: LGHDT and YNNKEL (reference sequence). The CDR3 length is 15 residues. For the CDR3, the DNA is TGTGCCAGCAGCCAAGTCCAGACTAGCCGAGAGACCCAGTACTTC. It encodes CASSQVQTSRETQYF.

Concerning this clonotype: A much bigger clone sits one base away, suggesting this may be a read error. The V and J genes are TRBV6-5 and TRBJ2-2, with TRBD2 identical over 9 bases. The CDR3 sequence is 16 residues long. V lost 2 bases and J lost 2; bases outside the gene matches: 3. Germline V gene lookup returns CDR1 MNHEY and CDR2 SVGAGI. The CDR3 nucleotides are TGTGCCAGCAGTTACCCGACTAGCGGTAACACCGGGGAGCTGTTTTTT. It is translated as CASSYPTSGNTGELFF.

This clonotype was observed many times. This chain joins TRBV2 and TRBJ1-1, with 7 bases matching TRBD1. CDR3 length equals 14 residues. V dropped 5 bases and J dropped 5; count of bases not matched to a gene: 8. Germline lookup yields CDR1 SNHLY and CDR2 FYNNEI. CDR3 amino acids: CASSRYRGGTEAFF. CDR3 in DNA: TGTGCCAGCAGTAGATACAGGGGAGGAACTGAAGCTTTCTTT.

This clonotype was observed at least ten times. The V call is TRBV6-1, the J call TRBJ1-5; D gene ambiguous. The CDR3 spans 15 residues. The ends were cut back, 0 bases at V and 3 bases at J, with 9 bases in the middle. Per germline, CDR1 MNHNS and CDR2 SASEGT. The CDR3 nucleotides read TGTGCCAGCAGTGAAGCGGGAGGGAACAATCAGCCCCAGCATTTT. It is translated as CASSEAGGNNQPQHF.